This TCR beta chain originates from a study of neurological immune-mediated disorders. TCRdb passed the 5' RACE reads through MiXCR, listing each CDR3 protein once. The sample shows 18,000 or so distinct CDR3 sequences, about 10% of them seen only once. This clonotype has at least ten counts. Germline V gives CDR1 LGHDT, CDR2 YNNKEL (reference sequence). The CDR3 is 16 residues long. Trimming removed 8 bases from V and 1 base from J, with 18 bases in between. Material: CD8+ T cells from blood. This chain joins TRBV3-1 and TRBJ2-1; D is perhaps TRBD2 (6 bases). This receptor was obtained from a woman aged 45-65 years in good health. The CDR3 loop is CASGLEGGVSYNEQFF. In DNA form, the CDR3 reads TGTGCCAGCGGCCTCGAAGGCGGGGTTTCCTACAATGAGCAGTTCTTC.